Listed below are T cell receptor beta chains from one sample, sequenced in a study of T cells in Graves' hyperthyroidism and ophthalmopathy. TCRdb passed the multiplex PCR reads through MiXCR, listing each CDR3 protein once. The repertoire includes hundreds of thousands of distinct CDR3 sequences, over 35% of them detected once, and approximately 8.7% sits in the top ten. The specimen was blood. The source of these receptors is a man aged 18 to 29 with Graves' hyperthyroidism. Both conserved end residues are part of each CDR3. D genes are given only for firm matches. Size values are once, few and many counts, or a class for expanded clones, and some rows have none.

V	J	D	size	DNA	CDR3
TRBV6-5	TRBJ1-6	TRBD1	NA	TGTGCCAGCAGTTACGAGGGACAGTATAATTCACCCCTCCACTTT	CASSYEGQYNSPLHF
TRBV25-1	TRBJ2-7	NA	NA	TGTGCCAGCAGCTTAGCCCTACCAGAGGCCTACGAGAAGTACTTC	CASSLALPEAYEKYF
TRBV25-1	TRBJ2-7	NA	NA	TGTGCCAGCAGCGACCGGATGGTTCTCGAGGACAGTCAAGCCTACGAGCAGTACTTC	CASSDRMVLEDSQAYEQYF
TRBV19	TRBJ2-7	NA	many	TGTGCCAGTAGTATTATCGGGAACGACGAGCAGTACTTC	CASSIIGNDEQYF
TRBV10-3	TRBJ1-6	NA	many	TGTGCCATCAGTACAGGGACCGGAGACTCACCCCTCCACTTT	CAISTGTGDSPLHF
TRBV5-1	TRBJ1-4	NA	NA	TGCGCCAGCAGCTTGGCCGTCACAGGCGATAATGAAAAACTGTTTTTT	CASSLAVTGDNEKLFF
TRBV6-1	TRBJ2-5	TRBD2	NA	TGTGCCAGCAGTGAGCGACTAGCGGGAGGGCGGGAGACCCAGTACTTC	CASSERLAGGRETQYF
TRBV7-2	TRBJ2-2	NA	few	TGTGCCAGCAGCTTAGTGGTCCTGAACACCGGGGAGCTGTTTTTT	CASSLVVLNTGELFF
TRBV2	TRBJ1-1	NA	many	TGTGCCAGCGTGAAGGACGATTTTGGGTCTGAAGCTTTCTTT	CASVKDDFGSEAFF
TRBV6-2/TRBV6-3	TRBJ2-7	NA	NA	TGTGCCAGCAGTTCGGGACCACCCCTTACCTACTACGAGCAGTACTTC	CASSSGPPLTYYEQYF
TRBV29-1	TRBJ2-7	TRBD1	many	TGCAGCGTTGGCGGACAGGGGGCCCACGAGCAGTACTTC	CSVGGQGAHEQYF
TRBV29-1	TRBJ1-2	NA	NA	TGCAGCGTTGATGGGGGGACTGGAAACACCTTC	CSVDGGTGNTF
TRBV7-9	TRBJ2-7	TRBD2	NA	TGTGCCAGCAGCCCGTGGGGGGGGGGTTACGAGCAGTACTTC	CASSPWGGGYEQYF
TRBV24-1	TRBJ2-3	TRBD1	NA	TGTGCCACCGGACAGGGCACAGATACGCAGTATTTT	CATGQGTDTQYF
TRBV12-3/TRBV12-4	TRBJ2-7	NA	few	TGTGCCAGCAGTTCGCAGGGGAGGACGGCCTCCTACGAGCAGTACTTC	CASSSQGRTASYEQYF
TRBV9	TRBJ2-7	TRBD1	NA	TGCGCCAGCAGCCAAGATAGCGGGACAGGGGTCGAGCAGTACTTC	CASSQDSGTGVEQYF
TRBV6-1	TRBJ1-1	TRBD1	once	TGTGCCAGCAGTGAAAGGGACAGATGGACTGAAGCTTTCTTT	CASSERDRWTEAFF
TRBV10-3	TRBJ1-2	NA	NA	TGTGCCATCAGACCAGGGTCTTGGGGATACACCTTC	CAIRPGSWGYTF